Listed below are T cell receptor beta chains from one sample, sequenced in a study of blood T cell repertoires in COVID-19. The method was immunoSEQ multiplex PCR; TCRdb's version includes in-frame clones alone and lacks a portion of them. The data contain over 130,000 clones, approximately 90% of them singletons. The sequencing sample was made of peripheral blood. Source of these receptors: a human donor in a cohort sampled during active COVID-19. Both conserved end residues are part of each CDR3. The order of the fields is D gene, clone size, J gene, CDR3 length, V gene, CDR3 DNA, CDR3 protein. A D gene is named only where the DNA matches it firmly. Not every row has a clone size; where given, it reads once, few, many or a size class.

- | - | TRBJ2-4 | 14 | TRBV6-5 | TGTGCCAGCAGTTACTCGGAGGAACGGGACATTCAGTACTTC | CASSYSEERDIQYF
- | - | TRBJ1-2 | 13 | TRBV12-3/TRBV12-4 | TGTGCCAGCAGTTTAGGGACAAGCTATGGCTACACCTTC | CASSLGTSYGYTF
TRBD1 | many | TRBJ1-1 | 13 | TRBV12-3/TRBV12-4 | TGTGCCAGCAGGCGACAGGGGGGAACCGAAGCTTTCTTT | CASRRQGGTEAFF
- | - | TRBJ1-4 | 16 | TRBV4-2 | TGTGCCAGCAGCCAAGATGGGGGGGAAGGAAATGAAAAACTGTTTTTT | CASSQDGGEGNEKLFF
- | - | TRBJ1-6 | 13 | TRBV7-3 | TGTGCCAGCAGCAACTCGTATAATTCACCCCTCCACTTT | CASSNSYNSPLHF
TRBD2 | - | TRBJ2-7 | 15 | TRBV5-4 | TGTGCCAGCAGCTCTTACCGGGTCGCGGGGGTCGAGCAGTACTTC | CASSSYRVAGVEQYF
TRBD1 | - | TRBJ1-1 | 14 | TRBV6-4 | TGTGCCAGCAGGGAGACAGGGACAAACACTGAAGCTTTCTTT | CASRETGTNTEAFF
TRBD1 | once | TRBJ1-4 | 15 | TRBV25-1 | TGTGCCAGCAGTACCCGGGACAGCCTTTCGGAAAAACTGTTTTTT | CASSTRDSLSEKLFF
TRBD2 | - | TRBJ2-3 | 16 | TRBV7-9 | TGTGCCAGCAGCCAAAATTTAAGACTAGCAACAGATACGCAGTATTTT | CASSQNLRLATDTQYF
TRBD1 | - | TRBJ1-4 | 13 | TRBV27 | TGTGCCAGCAAGGGAACAGGGGTTGAAAAACTGTTTTTT | CASKGTGVEKLFF
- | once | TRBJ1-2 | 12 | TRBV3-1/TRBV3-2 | TGTGCCAGCACCCGGCCAGGGGATGGCTACACCTTC | CASTRPGDGYTF
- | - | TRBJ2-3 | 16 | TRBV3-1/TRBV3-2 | TGTGCCAGCAGCCAAGACAATAGGCGCGGGACAGATACGCAGTATTTT | CASSQDNRRGTDTQYF
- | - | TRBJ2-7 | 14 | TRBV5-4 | TGTGCCAGCAGCTCCCCAGAGGGCTCCTACGAGCAGTACTTC | CASSSPEGSYEQYF
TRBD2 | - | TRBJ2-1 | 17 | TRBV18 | TGTGCCAGCTCACTCAGGACTAGCGGGGAGATCTACAATGAGCAGTTCTTC | CASSLRTSGEIYNEQFF
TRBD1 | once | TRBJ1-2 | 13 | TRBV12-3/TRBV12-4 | TGTGCCAGCCGGCGGGACAGGGTTTTTGGCTACACCTTC | CASRRDRVFGYTF
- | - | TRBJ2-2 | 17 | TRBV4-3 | TGCGCCAGCAGCCAAGTATCCGTGACAGCAATTGGCGGGGAGCTGTTTTTT | CASSQVSVTAIGGELFF
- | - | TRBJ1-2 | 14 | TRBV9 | TGTGCCAGCAGCGCCAGTGACAGAAACTATGGCTACACCTTC | CASSASDRNYGYTF
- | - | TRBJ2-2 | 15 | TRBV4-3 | TGCGCCAGCAGCGAAGACGGGGTTGGCTCCGGGGAGCTGTTTTTT | CASSEDGVGSGELFF
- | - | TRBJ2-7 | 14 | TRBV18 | TGTGCCAGCTCACCACAAAGGGGCGGCAGCGAGCAGTACTTC | CASSPQRGGSEQYF
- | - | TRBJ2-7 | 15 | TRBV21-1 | TGTGCCAGCAGCAAAGGTTCAGGGGCCGTCTACGAGCAGTACTTC | CASSKGSGAVYEQYF
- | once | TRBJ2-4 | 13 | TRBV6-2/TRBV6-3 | TGTGCCAGCAGTTACTTCACAGGGACCATTCAGTACTTC | CASSYFTGTIQYF
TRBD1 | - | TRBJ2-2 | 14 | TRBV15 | TGTGCCACCAGCAGGACAGGGTCGGTGGGGGAGCTGTTTTTT | CATSRTGSVGELFF